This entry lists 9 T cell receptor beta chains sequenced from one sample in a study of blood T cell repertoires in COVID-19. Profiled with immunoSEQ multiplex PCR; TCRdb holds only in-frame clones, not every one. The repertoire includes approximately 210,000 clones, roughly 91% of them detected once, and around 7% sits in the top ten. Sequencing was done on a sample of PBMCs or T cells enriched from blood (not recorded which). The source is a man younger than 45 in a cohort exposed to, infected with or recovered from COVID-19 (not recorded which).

The CDR3: CASSTGTSGREQYF. DNA of the CDR3: TGTGCCAGCAGTACCGGGACTAGCGGGCGCGAGCAGTACTTC. The chain couples TRBV7-2 to TRBJ2-7, with 12 bases aligning to TRBD2. V gave up 6 bases and J gave up 6 bases; unmatched junction bases: 6. The germline CDR1 and CDR2 sequences are SGHTA and FQGNSA. The CDR3 runs 14 residues.

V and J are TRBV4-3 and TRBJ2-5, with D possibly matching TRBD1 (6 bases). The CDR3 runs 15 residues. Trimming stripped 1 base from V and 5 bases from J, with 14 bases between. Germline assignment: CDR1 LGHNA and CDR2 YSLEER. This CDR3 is CASSQVRGFSETQYF. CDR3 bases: TGCGCCAGCAGCCAAGTGAGGGGGTTCTCGGAGACCCAGTACTTC.

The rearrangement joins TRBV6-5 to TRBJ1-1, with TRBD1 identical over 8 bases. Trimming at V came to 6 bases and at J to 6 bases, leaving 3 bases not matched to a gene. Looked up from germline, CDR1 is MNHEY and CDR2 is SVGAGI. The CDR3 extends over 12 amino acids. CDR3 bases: TGTGCCAGCAGCAGGGGGCGATCTGAAGCTTTCTTT. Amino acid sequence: CASSRGRSEAFF.

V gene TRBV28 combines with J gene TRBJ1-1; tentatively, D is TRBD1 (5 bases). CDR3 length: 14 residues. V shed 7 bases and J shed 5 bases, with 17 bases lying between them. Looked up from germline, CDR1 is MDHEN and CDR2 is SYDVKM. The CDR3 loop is CASTGGRGSTEAFF. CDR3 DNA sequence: TGTGCCAGCACGGGCGGGAGGGGATCAACTGAAGCTTTCTTT.

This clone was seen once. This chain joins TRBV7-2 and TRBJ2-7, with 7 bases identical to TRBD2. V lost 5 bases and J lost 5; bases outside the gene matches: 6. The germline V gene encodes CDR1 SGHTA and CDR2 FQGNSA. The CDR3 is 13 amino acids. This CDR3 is CASSVFRGDEQYF. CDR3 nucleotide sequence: TGTGCCAGCAGCGTCTTCCGGGGGGACGAGCAGTACTTC. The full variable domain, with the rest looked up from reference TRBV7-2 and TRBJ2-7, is GAGVSQSPSNKVTEKGKDVELRCDPISGHTALYWYRQSLGQGLEFLIYFQGNSAPDKSGLPSDRFSAERTGGSVSTLTIQRTQQEDSAVYLCASSVFRGDEQYFGPGTRLTVT.

CDR3 bases: TGTGCCAGCAGCCAAGCCGACAGGAGTTATAGCAATCAGCCCCAGCATTTT. Protein sequence: CASSQADRSYSNQPQHF. J is TRBJ1-5 and V is TRBV3-1 (or the pseudogene TRBV3-2); D may be TRBD1 (6 bases). Germline CDR1 is LGHDT and CDR2 is YNNKEL (reference sequence). CDR3 length: 17 residues. Trimming pared 1 base from V and 0 bases from J, leaving 13 bases between.

The CDR3 DNA reads as TGCGCCAGCAGTCGCGAGTTGGACAAGAACACCGGGGAGCTGTTTTTT. The encoded protein is CASSRELDKNTGELFF. This chain links TRBV5-1 with TRBJ2-2; D is perhaps TRBD1 (5 bases). Germline V gene lookup returns CDR1 SGHRS and CDR2 YFSETQ. V shed 5 bases and J shed 1 base, with 15 bases lying between them. This CDR3 is 16 amino acids long.

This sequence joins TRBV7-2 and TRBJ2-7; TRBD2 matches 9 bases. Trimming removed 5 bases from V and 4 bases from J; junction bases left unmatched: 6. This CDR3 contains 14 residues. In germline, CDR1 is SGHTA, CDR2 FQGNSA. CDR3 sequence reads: CASSHGTSSYEQYF. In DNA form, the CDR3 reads TGTGCCAGCAGCCACGGGACTAGCAGTTACGAGCAGTACTTC.

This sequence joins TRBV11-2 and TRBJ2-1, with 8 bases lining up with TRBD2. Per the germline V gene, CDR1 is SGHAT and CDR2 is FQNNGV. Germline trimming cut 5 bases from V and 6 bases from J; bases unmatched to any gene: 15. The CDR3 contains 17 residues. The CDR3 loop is CASSIKFSGIVGNEQFF. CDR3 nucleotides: TGTGCCAGCAGCATTAAGTTTAGCGGGATAGTGGGCAATGAGCAGTTCTTC.